The sequence of this TCR beta chain was determined in a study of blood T cells in healthy people across ages (dated by TCRdb to the mid-2010s). The study in broad terms: In model experiments, roughly one uniquely barcoded TCR beta cDNA molecule per two T cells was captured by template switching. To avoid experimental bias, donors of different ages were randomly spread across the sequencing lanes. The donors were divided into four age groups: young (average 16 years), middle-aged (under 40), aged (62) and long-lived (about 90). For two donors (one aged 18 to 30 and one aged 80 or older), the study analyzed two additional independent replicas of 1 million unique cDNA reads from the same blood draw. The study measured age-related changes in TCR beta repertoire diversity using deep sequencing normalized with unique cDNA molecular identifiers.

Concerning this clonotype itself: Which antigen it targets is not known. No base qualities exist here, and no much larger clone lies one base off it.

The 39 donors, aged about 6 to 95 years, were systemically healthy Caucasian individuals from Russia. Around 10 milliliters of peripheral blood were collected from each donor into EDTA-treated Vacutainer tubes. Ficoll-Paque density-gradient centrifugation was used to isolate PBMCs, with at least 7 million per sample. Total RNA, at least 6 micrograms per sample, was extracted from PBMCs with Trizol reagent. For every donor, flow cytometry on a PBMC aliquot measured the percentage of naive CD45RAhigh/CD27high T cells. Libraries were made using 5' RACE. Sequencer: Illumina HiSeq 2500. A second PCR of about 7 to 12 cycles was run with a J-beta primer mix and a sample-barcoded 5' primer. A unique molecular identifier was introduced onto each TCR beta cDNA molecule by a template-switch 5' adaptor carrying 12 random nucleotides. At least 2.5 million CDR3-containing paired-end reads were obtained from each sample. The Mint cDNA synthesis kit, primed by a TRBC-specific oligonucleotide, was used to synthesize first-strand cDNA from all RNA. Following uracil-DNA glycosylase treatment, a first 18-cycle PCR with universal primers M1SS and BC2_uni_R was performed on all cDNA. The paper's data handling went like this. Normalization of each sample was performed by random selection of 1 million high-quality reads, each carrying a distinct molecular identifier. Reads sharing molecular identifiers were discarded rather than binned into consensus sequences. MiTCR, with a Q25 quality threshold and the strictest error-elimination algorithm, was used for CDR3 identification, clonotype clustering and error correction. A nonparametric unseen species model using Euler transformation provided a lower-bound estimate of total TCR beta diversity. TCRdb took the public reads, trimmed them with fastp at Q25, ran MiXCR for clone calling and kept in-frame beta chains. When rows share a CDR3 protein, they turn into one entry using the most common DNA and genes. The V and J calls come from TCRdb's annotation, not from the publication. For this sample there are roughly 680,000 distinct CDR3 sequences; 20% to 25% appear just once. The top ten clonotypes cover 3.6% of the sample.

The full study reports these points: Observed TCR beta diversity per million T cells fell roughly linearly with age, and a significant reduction was already apparent by age roughly 41. Estimates of total diversity based on one million sequenced T cells were regarded as lower bounds and as underestimates. Because the CMV infection status of the donors was unknown, age-related changes in expanded clonotypes may potentially have been confounded. Conclusive comparison of naive and antigen-experienced compartments was prevented by the profiling of bulk unsorted PBMCs. A strong correlation was found between observed TCR beta diversity and the percentage of naive T cells measured by flow cytometry. Compared with the aged group, more naive CD4+ T cells, fewer expanded clones and increased TCR diversity were shown by the long-lived group, suggesting age selection.

The CDR3 covers 13 residues, taking in both the cysteine and the phenylalanine. Just the 39-base CDR3 DNA is kept, in frame starting at base 1. Taken from the germline V gene (reference sequence), the CDR1 and CDR2 loops are LNHDA and SQIVND. V lost 4 bases and J lost 8 bases; the stretch between them is 12 bases long. The chain is encoded by TRBV19 joined to TRBJ2-1, with TRBD2 perhaps the D gene, on 6 matching bases. The clonotype originates from a man between 65 and 85 years old in good health. The sample taken for sequencing was blood. The DNA sequence is given as TGTGCCAGTAGTAGGGCGACTAGAGATGAGCAGTTCTTC. Its product reads: CASSRATRDEQFF. The CDR3 plus the reference TRBV19 and TRBJ2-1 genes for the other parts give the full variable domain: DGGITQSPKYLFRKEGQNVTLSCEQNLNHDAMYWYRQDPGQGLRLIYYSQIVNDFQKGDIAEGYSVSREKKESFPLTVTSAQKNPTAFYLCASSRATRDEQFFGPGTRLTVL.